Following are 3 T cell receptor beta chains from one sample sequenced in a study of shared clonotypes between healthy human individuals. Some clones are missing from TCRdb's copy, which holds only in-frame ones; the method was immunoSEQ multiplex PCR. The profile shows roughly 2.2 million clones, over 90% of them singletons. The specimen sequenced was naive CD4+ T cells from PBMCs. Stated subset: CD45RA+ positively selected. All receptors come from a man younger than 30 in good health. Some clones in this sample may be carry-over from other donors' samples.

The chain links TRBV6-6 to TRBJ1-5, with TRBD1 matching 8 bases. This CDR3 region has 15 residues. Germline V CDR1 and CDR2: MNHNY, SVGAGI (reference sequence). After removal of 6 bases from V and 3 bases from J, the junction contained 7 bases not matched to a gene. The CDR3 is CASSPRTGSNQPQHF. DNA of the CDR3: TGTGCCAGCAGCCCCCGGACAGGGTCCAATCAGCCCCAGCATTTT.

This sequence joins TRBV18 and TRBJ1-1; no clear D. Trimming cost V 4 bases and J 1 base, with 4 bases left between them. Looked up from germline, CDR1 is KGHSH and CDR2 is LQKENI. This CDR3 has 12 residues. CDR3 sequence (DNA): TGTGCCAGCTCACAACCGAACACTGAAGCTTTCTTT. It encodes CASSQPNTEAFF.

For this clone: Other DNA sequences in this specimen translate into the identical CDR3. The genes are TRBV30 and TRBJ1-3, with D hard to call. This CDR3 comprises 11 residues. Germline V lookup: CDR1 GTSNPN, CDR2 SVGIG (reference sequence). Trimming left V 4 bases short and J 4 bases short, with 5 bases between. CDR3 DNA: TGTGCCTGGACGGGCGGAAACACCATATATTTT. This gives the protein CAWTGGNTIYF. Variable domain in full (rest from reference TRBV30 and TRBJ1-3): SQTIHQWPATLVQPVGSPLSLECTVEGTSNPNLYWYRQAAGRGLQLLFYSVGIGQISSEVPQNLSASRPQDRQFILSSKKLLLSDSGFYLCAWTGGNTIYFGEGSWLTVV.